The entry that follows covers one T cell receptor beta chain sequence. The antigen is undetermined. This sample is drawn from a study of T cell responses to AZD1222 COVID-19 vaccine. TCRdb's copy holds only in-frame clones and misses some; the assay was immunoSEQ multiplex PCR. In the table there are tens of thousands of clones, roughly 80% of which are singletons. Germline V lookup: CDR1 KGHDR, CDR2 SFDVKD. V lost 3 bases and J 4 bases, leaving 21 bases between the germline ends. There are 17 residues in the CDR3. Overall study findings and caveats: The repertoires were collected only after the peak T cell response. The donor cohort was predominantly white British with a female majority, and clonal diversity may have been underestimated. Only a handful of AZD1222 recipients were seropositive at baseline.

The V call is TRBV24-1, the J call TRBJ2-7; D remains ambiguous. The receptor's source is an adult in good health. Specimen: peripheral blood, collected on day 0 of AZD1222 vaccination. The CDR3 sequence is CATSDPCSALRSYEQYF. Here the CDR3 DNA reads TGTGCCACCAGTGATCCCTGTAGTGCGCTTAGGAGTTACGAGCAGTACTTC.